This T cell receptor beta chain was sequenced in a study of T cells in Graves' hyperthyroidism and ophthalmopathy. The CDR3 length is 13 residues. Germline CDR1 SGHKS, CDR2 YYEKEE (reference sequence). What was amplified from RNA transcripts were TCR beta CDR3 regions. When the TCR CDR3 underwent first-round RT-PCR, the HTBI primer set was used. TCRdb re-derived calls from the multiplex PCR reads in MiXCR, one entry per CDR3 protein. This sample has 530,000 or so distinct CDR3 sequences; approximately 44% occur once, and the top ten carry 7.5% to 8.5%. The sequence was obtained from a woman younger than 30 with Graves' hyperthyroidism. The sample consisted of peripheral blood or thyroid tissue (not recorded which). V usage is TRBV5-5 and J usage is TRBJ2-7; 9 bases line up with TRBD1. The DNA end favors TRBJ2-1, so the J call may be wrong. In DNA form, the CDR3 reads TGTGCCAGCAGCCGGGACAGGGTCCATGAGCAGTTCTTC. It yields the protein CASSRDRVHEQFF.